This T cell receptor (beta chain) was observed in a study of CD8+ T cells in alopecia areata. Study overall: Treated patients were given 5 to 10 mg oral tofacitinib twice daily.

Described treatment: oral pan-JAK inhibitor, 5-10 mg twice daily. Punch biopsies of lesional scalp, plus peripheral blood, were taken from alopecia areata patients. Study-wide results and limits: Higher clonality was seen in lesional scalp than in normal scalp, especially in alopecia totalis/universalis.

In the case of this clone: Its antigen is unknown.

This CDR3 is 14 amino acids long. Trimming removed 3 bases at V and 1 base at J, with 10 bases between. Germline values: CDR1 SGHKS, CDR2 YYEKEE (reference sequence). RNA extraction was followed by reverse transcription into cDNA, which acted as the sequencing template. The method was immunoSEQ multiplex PCR; TCRdb's version includes in-frame clones alone and lacks a portion of them. The table has under 95,000 clones, 70% to 80% seen once; the top ten hold 17%. This material consisted of CD8+ T cells sorted from blood, taken at week 44, from a patient treated with tofacitinib. The gene calls are TRBV5-5 and TRBJ1-1; D is perhaps TRBD1 (5 bases). The TCR originated in a human donor with alopecia areata. The CDR3 is CASSYRRANTEAFF. DNA for the CDR3: TGTGCCAGCAGCTACAGGAGAGCGAACACTGAAGCTTTCTTT.